Following are 20 T cell receptor beta chains from one sample sequenced in a study of cytomegalovirus exposure and HLA in healthy donors. The PCR made use of 60 Vbeta and 13 Jbeta primers. Produced via immunoSEQ multiplex PCR; TCRdb's table is partial and in-frame only. The sample shows around 120,000 clones, around two thirds of them seen only once. The sample was PBMCs. These receptors came from a human donor in good health.

This clone is a singleton in its sample. The chain recombines TRBV7-2 with TRBJ1-1; 8 bases are shared with TRBD1. There are 12 residues in the CDR3. The V segment lost 1 base and the J segment 10 bases; nucleotides outside the gene matches: 2. Germline V gene sequence: CDR1 SGHTA, CDR2 FQGNSA. The CDR3 nucleotides read TGTGCCAGCAGCTTAGGGGGGACAGGAGCTTTCTTT. Amino acids: CASSLGGTGAFF.

The rearrangement uses TRBV19 and TRBJ1-6; no clear D gene. The germline V and J ends were trimmed by 8 bases and 9 bases, with 17 bases remaining between them. Germline V lookup: CDR1 LNHDA, CDR2 SQIVND (reference sequence). There are 14 residues in the CDR3. CDR3 DNA: TGTGCCAGTGCAACATCGGGTGGTCTTTCACCCCTCCACTTT. It yields the protein CASATSGGLSPLHF. Based on the CDR3 plus reference TRBV19 and TRBJ1-6, the full variable domain is DGGITQSPKYLFRKEGQNVTLSCEQNLNHDAMYWYRQDPGQGLRLIYYSQIVNDFQKGDIAEGYSVSREKKESFPLTVTSAQKNPTAFYLCASATSGGLSPLHFGNGTRLTVT.

The J gene is TRBJ2-7, the V gene TRBV19; D is ambiguous. Germline values: CDR1 LNHDA, CDR2 SQIVND (reference sequence). V was clipped by 3 bases and J by 0 bases, with 12 bases between them. The CDR3 runs 15 residues. Here the CDR3 reads CASSIPNAVSYEQYF. Written as DNA, the CDR3 is TGTGCCAGTAGTATCCCTAATGCCGTCTCCTACGAGCAGTACTTC.

This sequence joins TRBV5-4 and TRBJ1-1, with TRBD1 matching 10 bases. Germline loops: CDR1 SGHNT, CDR2 YYREEE (reference sequence). This CDR3 spans 15 amino acids. The V and J ends lost 0 bases and 4 bases, in that order; junction bases with no gene match: 3. The CDR3 nucleotides are TGTGCCAGCAGCTTGGGTGGGACAGGGGCCACTGAAGCTTTCTTT. Its translation: CASSLGGTGATEAFF.

The rearrangement links TRBV9 to TRBJ2-5; D may be TRBD2 (5 bases). Germline CDR1 and CDR2: SGDLS and YYNGEE. The V end was cut by 0 bases, the J end by 2 bases, with 17 bases between. CDR3 size: 17 residues. CDR3 nucleotides: TGTGCCAGCAGCGTAGGCACCAGACCGGGGTGGCAAGAGACCCAGTACTTC. Amino acids: CASSVGTRPGWQETQYF.

In regard to this clone: At the DNA level, this CDR3 is encoded by other sequences in the same sample as well. The rearrangement joins TRBV6-5 to TRBJ1-3, with TRBD1 matching 8 bases. V was clipped by 2 bases and J by 0 bases; unmatched bases: 0. The CDR3 loop spans 15 amino acids. CDR1 is MNHEY and CDR2 is SVGAGI in the germline V gene. CDR3 sequence (DNA): TGTGCCAGCAGTTACGGACAGGGCTCTGGAAACACCATATATTTT. Translated, it gives CASSYGQGSGNTIYF.

The chain uses TRBV7-2 and TRBJ1-4; possibly TRBD1 for D (6 bases). Trimming removed 0 bases at V and 4 bases at J, with 9 bases between. The CDR3 runs 15 residues. Germline V gene lookup returns CDR1 SGHTA and CDR2 FQGNSA. DNA for the CDR3: TGTGCCAGCAGCTTAGCGGGGACACATAATGAAAAACTGTTTTTT. It specifies CASSLAGTHNEKLFF.

This clone appeared a single time. CDR3 nucleotide sequence: TGTGCCAGCAGCCAAGTGGGGGAGGGGGGGGCAAACAATCAGCCCCAGCATTTT. Amino acid sequence: CASSQVGEGGANNQPQHF. The J gene is TRBJ1-5, the V gene TRBV14; possible D gene TRBD1, 6 bases. The CDR3 totals 18 residues. CDR1 SGHDN and CDR2 FVKESK come from the germline V gene. V was shortened by 1 base and J by 3 bases, with 19 bases between the two germline ends.

The chain uses TRBV7-8 and TRBJ2-7; D gene unclear. This CDR3 contains 15 residues. From germline, CDR1 is SGHVS and CDR2 FQNEAQ. V was pared by 1 base and J by 7 bases, with 17 bases between. The CDR3 protein is CASSLDGILTLEQYF. CDR3 DNA sequence: TGTGCCAGCAGCTTAGACGGAATCCTGACTTTGGAGCAGTACTTC.

V gene TRBV6-5 combines with J gene TRBJ2-3, with 8 bases lining up with TRBD2. This CDR3 spans 16 amino acids. V dropped 1 base and J dropped 3; count of bases not matched to a gene: 6. Germline V gene data show CDR1 as MNHEY and CDR2 as SVGAGI. The CDR3: CASSYFGGGETDTQYF. The CDR3 region has the DNA TGTGCCAGCAGTTACTTCGGGGGGGGCGAAACAGATACGCAGTATTTT.

The rearrangement links TRBV5-5 to TRBJ1-4; 9 bases fit TRBD1. Germline CDR1 is SGHKS and CDR2 is YYEKEE (reference sequence). The V gene end was trimmed by 0 bases and the J gene end by 3 bases; junction bases not matched to a gene: 3. This CDR3 has 16 residues. The CDR3 DNA reads as TGTGCCAGCAGCTTGGGGGGACAGGGAGCTAATGAAAAACTGTTTTTT. As protein: CASSLGGQGANEKLFF.

The rearrangement joins TRBV7-2 to TRBJ2-3; D uncertain. The CDR3 is made up of 13 amino acids. V dropped 4 bases and J dropped 5 bases, with 10 bases sitting between them. The germline V gene encodes CDR1 SGHTA and CDR2 FQGNSA. The CDR3 loop is CASSSTRVDTQYF. The CDR3 bases are TGTGCCAGCAGCTCGACCCGGGTAGATACGCAGTATTTT.

The chain carries TRBV7-2 and TRBJ1-1; 9 bases fit TRBD1. The CDR3 length is 16 residues. V lost 1 base, J lost 0 bases, and 3 bases stayed unmatched. Per the germline V gene, CDR1 is SGHTA and CDR2 is FQGNSA. CDR3 in amino acids: CASSLEWTGVNTEAFF. The CDR3 DNA sequence: TGTGCCAGCAGCTTAGAATGGACAGGGGTGAACACTGAAGCTTTCTTT.

The gene calls are TRBV19 and TRBJ2-3; 7 bases map to TRBD2. From germline, CDR1 is LNHDA and CDR2 SQIVND (reference sequence). The CDR3 is 13 residues long. Losses at the gene ends were 9 bases for V and 3 bases for J; bases not matched to a gene: 6. DNA for the CDR3: TGTGCCAGCCGAGCGGGAATGACAGATACGCAGTATTTT. Residues: CASRAGMTDTQYF.

The chain is built from TRBV19 and TRBJ2-1; D might be TRBD2 (5 bases). Germline V CDR1 and CDR2: LNHDA, SQIVND (reference sequence). V lost 3 bases and J lost 4, with 7 bases in between. CDR3 length: 13 amino acids. The CDR3: CASSIRGYNEQFF. The CDR3 coding sequence is TGTGCCAGTAGTATTCGGGGTTACAATGAGCAGTTCTTC.

The V call is TRBV2, the J call TRBJ1-4; D not certain. The germline gives CDR1 SNHLY, CDR2 FYNNEI. The CDR3 totals 13 residues. V was shortened by 4 bases and J by 13 bases, with 16 bases between the two germline ends. The CDR3 coding sequence is TGTGCCAGCAGTGTGGGGAGCCCGGGAAGACTGTTTTTT. Translating gives CASSVGSPGRLFF.

The chain is built from TRBV7-9 and TRBJ2-2; possible D gene TRBD2, 8 bases. This CDR3 region has 16 residues. V was clipped by 5 bases and J by 4 bases, with 17 bases between them. Germline CDR1 and CDR2: SEHNR and FQNEAQ (reference sequence). CDR3 protein: CASSHRDSGSTGELFF. CDR3 DNA sequence: TGTGCCAGCAGCCACCGGGACAGCGGGAGCACCGGGGAGCTGTTTTTT.

The chain uses TRBV19 and TRBJ1-5; TRBD1 aligns across 10 bases. In germline, CDR1 is LNHDA, CDR2 SQIVND (reference sequence). The V gene end was trimmed by 4 bases and the J gene end by 4 bases; junction bases not matched to a gene: 13. The CDR3 is 18 amino acids. The CDR3 spells CASSKGTGDGVGNQPQHF. In DNA, the CDR3 is TGTGCCAGTAGTAAAGGGACAGGGGACGGGGTTGGGAATCAGCCCCAGCATTTT.

This clone has more than one count but fewer than ten. The J gene is TRBJ1-4, the V gene TRBV6-6; D is possibly TRBD1 (5 bases). V lost 0 bases to trimming and J lost 5 bases, with 7 bases between them. The CDR3 consists of 14 residues. Germline CDR1 is MNHNY and CDR2 is SVGAGI (reference sequence). The CDR3 loop is CASSYSGVNEKLFF. The CDR3 DNA follows: TGTGCCAGCAGTTACTCAGGGGTAAATGAAAAACTGTTTTTT.

This chain uses TRBV9 with TRBJ2-7, with 7 bases matching TRBD2. The CDR3 contains 13 residues. V lost 2 bases, J lost 5 bases, and 4 bases stayed unmatched. Germline values: CDR1 SGDLS, CDR2 YYNGEE. CDR3 loop: CASSVGLPHEQYF. For the CDR3, the DNA is TGTGCCAGCAGCGTGGGACTACCCCACGAGCAGTACTTC.